These 15 T cell receptor beta chains were sequenced from one sample in a study of a mutant IDH1 vaccine in newly diagnosed glioma. As for time point: week 47, end of study. Vaccination used 300 ug of mutant IDH1 20-mer peptide per dose, with topical imiquimod. These receptors lack a known antigen. Profiled with immunoSEQ multiplex PCR; TCRdb holds only in-frame clones, not every one. The sample lists fewer than 95,000 clones, approximately 75% occurring once. Here the sequenced sample was PBMCs, taken from a glioma patient whose treatment included an IDH1 peptide vaccine. Receptor source: a man in his forties with glioma.

This clone was found a few times. The V gene is TRBV18, the J gene TRBJ1-1; perhaps TRBD1 as D (6 bases). V shed 3 bases and J shed 0 bases, with 17 bases lying between them. This CDR3 region has 17 residues. Germline CDR1 and CDR2: KGHSH and LQKENI. The DNA for the CDR3 is TGTGCCAGCTCACCGGTGCCCCTTGGACAGATGAACACTGAAGCTTTCTTT. It encodes CASSPVPLGQMNTEAFF. The variable domain in full, with the rest retrieved from reference TRBV18 and TRBJ1-1, is NAGVMQNPRHLVRRRGQEARLRCSPMKGHSHVYWYRQLPEEGLKFMVYLQKENIIDESGMPKERFSAEFPKEGPSILRIQQVVRGDSAAYFCASSPVPLGQMNTEAFFGQGTRLTVV.

This chain joins TRBV19 and TRBJ1-1; TRBD1 matches at 9 bases. V lost 6 bases to trimming and J lost 9 bases; unmatched junction nucleotides: 2. This CDR3 contains 11 residues. Germline loops: CDR1 LNHDA, CDR2 SQIVND (reference sequence). The CDR3 bases are TGTGCCAGTAGGGACAGGGGCAAAGCTTTCTTT. Protein sequence: CASRDRGKAFF.

The rearrangement uses TRBV11-3 and TRBJ2-1; no definite D call. The germline V and J ends were trimmed by 5 bases and 5 bases, with 7 bases remaining between them. CDR3 size: 12 residues. Germline-derived CDR1 and CDR2 are SGHNT and YENEEA. CDR3 loop: CASSENNNEQFF. CDR3 bases: TGTGCCAGCAGCGAAAATAACAATGAGCAGTTCTTC.

This clone was picked up a small number of times. The chain joins TRBV6-5 to TRBJ2-7, with D perhaps matching TRBD1 (6 bases). Trimming took off 5 bases at V and 7 bases at J, with 18 bases between the two ends. There are 14 residues in the CDR3. CDR1 and CDR2 from the germline V gene are MNHEY and SVGAGI. CDR3 loop: CASSPTGPLWEQYF. The CDR3 nucleotides read TGTGCCAGCAGTCCCACAGGGCCCCTTTGGGAGCAGTACTTC.

This chain joins TRBV11-1 and TRBJ2-7, with D unclear. V lost 3 bases to trimming and J lost 4 bases, with 16 bases between them. Germline V gene sequence: CDR1 SGHAT, CDR2 FQDESV (reference sequence). CDR3 length: 15 amino acids. CDR3 DNA sequence: TGTGCCAGCAGCTTTTCTCCGGGCAGGAGTTACGAGCAGTACTTC. Its protein is CASSFSPGRSYEQYF.

The chain carries TRBV28 and TRBJ1-5; D call uncertain. Germline lookup yields CDR1 MDHEN and CDR2 SYDVKM. The V end was cut by 1 base, the J end by 5 bases, with 6 bases between. This CDR3 has 13 residues. The CDR3: CASSLSGYQPQHF. The CDR3 DNA sequence: TGTGCCAGCAGTTTATCAGGTTATCAGCCCCAGCATTTT.

In the case of this clone: Germline is not matched at one junction end, which may reflect a read error. The chain is built from TRBV7-7 and TRBJ2-1; D possibly corresponds to TRBD2 (5 bases). CDR1 and CDR2 from the germline V gene are SSHAT and FNYEAQ (reference sequence). The CDR3 is made up of 14 amino acids. CDR3 in amino acids: CASSLGPAVNEQFF. Here the CDR3 DNA reads TGTGCTAGCAGCTTAGGACCAGCGGTGAATGAGCAGTTCTTC.

The J gene is TRBJ2-3, the V gene TRBV6-1, with no clear D. The ends were cut back, 6 bases at V and 1 base at J, with 11 bases in the middle. The CDR3 spans 14 residues. Germline values: CDR1 MNHNS, CDR2 SASEGT. For the CDR3, the DNA is TGTGCCAGCAGCCTGAGCGTCGGCACAGATACGCAGTATTTT. Protein product: CASSLSVGTDTQYF.

This clone was counted only a few times. The chain uses TRBV4-2 and TRBJ2-7; 8 bases align to TRBD1. CDR3 size: 16 residues. V dropped 4 bases and J dropped 1; count of bases not matched to a gene: 9. The V gene's germline CDR1 is LGHNA and CDR2 YNFKEQ. The chain's CDR3 is CASSLSQGVVSYEQYF. Here the CDR3 DNA reads TGTGCCAGCAGCCTCTCACAGGGGGTGGTATCCTACGAGCAGTACTTC.

This sequence joins TRBV7-9 and TRBJ2-7; D call uncertain. V was pared by 0 bases and J by 6 bases, with 9 bases between. The CDR3 extends over 13 amino acids. Per the germline V gene, CDR1 is SEHNR and CDR2 is FQNEAQ (reference sequence). The CDR3 DNA sequence: TGTGCCAGCAGCTTAGCGGTCACGGGCGAGCAGTACTTC. Its protein is CASSLAVTGEQYF.

V gene TRBV5-6 combines with J gene TRBJ2-3, with 9 positions matching TRBD2. The CDR3 extends over 17 amino acids. Per germline, CDR1 SGHDT and CDR2 YYEEEE. The V gene end was trimmed by 1 base and the J gene end by 4 bases; junction bases not matched to a gene: 10. For the CDR3, the DNA is TGTGCCAGCAGCTTGCCGCATAGCGGGAGTATCGCAGATACGCAGTATTTT. Translated, it gives CASSLPHSGSIADTQYF.

The chain combines TRBV14 with TRBJ2-2, with D perhaps matching TRBD1 (5 bases). Trimming removed 3 bases from V and 6 bases from J, with 8 bases in between. The CDR3 sequence is 13 residues long. Germline CDR1 is SGHDN and CDR2 is FVKESK. This CDR3 is CASSHQGPGELFF. The CDR3 coding sequence is TGTGCCAGCAGCCACCAGGGTCCCGGGGAGCTGTTTTTT.

CDR3 sequence reads: CASRPINRGKRSYNEQFF. In nucleotides, the CDR3 is TGTGCCAGCAGACCTATTAACAGGGGAAAAAGGTCCTACAATGAGCAGTTCTTC. The chain combines TRBV7-9 with TRBJ2-1; TRBD1 matches at 7 bases. CDR1 and CDR2 from the germline V gene are SEHNR and FQNEAQ (reference sequence). Trimming at V came to 6 bases and at J to 1 base, leaving 15 bases not matched to a gene. The CDR3 length is 18 residues.

The gene calls are TRBV7-9 and TRBJ2-7; 10 positions agree with TRBD2. The CDR3 length is 13 residues. Germline loops: CDR1 SEHNR, CDR2 FQNEAQ (reference sequence). Trimming removed 7 bases from V and 7 bases from J; junction bases left unmatched: 7. CDR3 sequence: CASTPLAGIEQYF. The CDR3 DNA sequence: TGTGCCAGCACCCCACTAGCGGGGATAGAGCAGTACTTC.

This clone was seen more than once but under ten times. V is TRBV25-1 and J is TRBJ2-1, with D perhaps TRBD2 (6 bases). Germline V lookup: CDR1 MGHDK, CDR2 SYGVNS. The V gene lost 1 base and the J gene lost 8 bases, with 21 bases spanning the gap. This CDR3 region has 17 residues. The CDR3 protein is CASSESARLWRGYEQFF. CDR3 nucleotides: TGTGCCAGCAGTGAATCGGCTCGGCTCTGGAGGGGTTATGAGCAGTTCTTC.